Given below is one TCR beta chain in context. The sample belongs to a study of cytomegalovirus exposure and HLA in healthy donors. Study details: Falling in the Caucasian-associated ancestry cluster were 81% of under 450 genotyped donors.

PCR involved 60 Vbeta and 13 Jbeta primers. The data were produced by immunoSEQ multiplex PCR, yet TCRdb's version contains in-frame clones alone and is incomplete. The top ten clones hold roughly 1.4% of a sample with roughly 170,000 clones, 77% of them seen once. Healthy bone marrow donors supplied every sample. At collection, donors were nominally healthy, but unrecorded immune exposures were probable. Material: PBMCs. This receptor was taken from a young woman in good health and CMV-seropositive.

For the CDR3, the DNA is TGTGCCAGCAGTAAGGACACTTACTCTGGAAACACCATATATTTT. Protein: CASSKDTYSGNTIYF. This rearrangement joins TRBV28 to TRBJ1-3; a possible D gene is TRBD1 (5 bases). This CDR3 contains 15 residues. The V end lost 5 bases, the J end lost 0 bases, and 11 bases lay between the germline ends. Germline V gives CDR1 MDHEN, CDR2 SYDVKM.